Presented here are 25 T cell receptor beta chains from one specimen sequenced in a study of blood T cell repertoires in COVID-19. Generated by immunoSEQ multiplex PCR, the TCRdb table keeps only in-frame clones and is missing some. This table has 65,000 to 85,000 clones, 70% to 85% appearing once. Source material: peripheral blood. The receptors come from a man aged 45-65 years with active or convalescent COVID-19.

This chain uses TRBV18 with TRBJ1-6; tentative D call: TRBD1 (6 bases). The CDR3 has 13 amino acids. V lost 7 bases to trimming and J lost 10 bases, with 14 bases between them. The V gene's germline CDR1 is KGHSH and CDR2 LQKENI. The CDR3 bases are TGTGCCAGCTTAGAGGGGGTCAGGTCACCCCTCCACTTT. As protein: CASLEGVRSPLHF.

The CDR3 bases are TGTGCCAGTAGTCTCCCGGGACAGGTTAATTCACCCCTCCACTTT. Protein: CASSLPGQVNSPLHF. The rearrangement joins TRBV19 to TRBJ1-6; 8 bases match TRBD1. The CDR3 is 15 amino acids. Germline values: CDR1 LNHDA, CDR2 SQIVND (reference sequence). The trim removed 5 bases at V and 6 bases at J, leaving 6 bases unmatched.

This clone was counted a single time. The rearrangement uses TRBV15 and TRBJ2-2, with D tentatively TRBD1 (5 bases). The CDR3 consists of 14 residues. Germline V gives CDR1 LNHNV, CDR2 YYDKDF (reference sequence). The germline V and J ends were trimmed by 6 bases and 4 bases, with 12 bases remaining between them. The CDR3 spells CATRAGSGTGELFF. The CDR3 DNA is TGTGCCACCAGGGCAGGGTCGGGCACCGGGGAGCTGTTTTTT.

This clone was found once. This rearrangement joins TRBV19 to TRBJ1-1; unclear D gene. Germline-derived CDR1 and CDR2 are LNHDA and SQIVND (reference sequence). This CDR3 has 13 amino acids. V was shortened by 5 bases and J by 6 bases, with 13 bases between the two germline ends. The CDR3 DNA reads TGTGCCAGTAGTGCTCGAGGGTACGCTGAAGCTTTCTTT. Amino acid sequence: CASSARGYAEAFF.

V gene TRBV10-3 combines with J gene TRBJ2-2; D is perhaps TRBD1 (6 bases). The CDR3 runs to 16 residues. From germline, CDR1 is ENHRY and CDR2 SYGVKD. Trimming took off 6 bases at V and 4 bases at J, with 18 bases between the two ends. For the CDR3, the DNA is TGTGCCATCAGCGGGGTTCGGGACACTTTCACCGGGGAGCTGTTTTTT. This encodes CAISGVRDTFTGELFF.

The chain uses TRBV6-1 and TRBJ2-5; D is possibly TRBD1 (6 bases). From germline, CDR1 is MNHNS and CDR2 SASEGT. Between the trimmed V and J ends, which lost 2 bases and 5 bases, there was a span of 12 bases. This CDR3 has 14 residues. The DNA for the CDR3 is TGTGCCAGCAGTGAATCAGGGGACGGGGAGACCCAGTACTTC. Translating gives CASSESGDGETQYF.

This clone is a singleton in its sample. Other DNA sequences in this specimen translate into the identical CDR3. The V gene is TRBV12-3 or TRBV12-4, the J gene TRBJ1-4; 8 nucleotides agree with TRBD1. The CDR3 runs 13 residues. The ends lost 7 bases at V and 8 bases at J; junction bases unmatched: 6. The CDR3 bases are TGTGCCAGCAAAGGTGGGACAGGAGAAAAACTGTTTTTT. This encodes CASKGGTGEKLFF.

V usage is TRBV5-5 and J usage is TRBJ2-7, with TRBD2 matching 12 bases. Germline assignment: CDR1 SGHKS and CDR2 YYEKEE (reference sequence). The V and J ends lost 6 bases and 3 bases, in that order; junction bases with no gene match: 4. The CDR3 spans 14 residues. This CDR3 is CASIRTSGVYEQYF. The CDR3 coding sequence is TGTGCCAGCATCCGGACTAGCGGGGTCTACGAGCAGTACTTC. Combining the CDR3 with reference TRBV5-5 and TRBJ2-7 gives the whole variable domain DAGVTQSPTHLIKTRGQQVTLRCSPISGHKSVSWYQQVLGQGPQFIFQYYEKEERGRGNFPDRFSARQFPNYSSELNVNALLLGDSALYLCASIRTSGVYEQYFGPGTRLTVT.

The J gene is TRBJ2-1, the V gene TRBV27, with TRBD2 matching 9 bases. J gave up 0 bases and V 3 bases, and 9 bases lay outside the gene matches. Germline lookup yields CDR1 MNHEY and CDR2 SMNVEV (reference sequence). The CDR3 runs 18 residues. CDR3 sequence reads: CASSFSGTSLGSYNEQFF. In nucleotides, the CDR3 is TGTGCCAGCAGTTTTTCCGGGACTAGCTTGGGCTCCTACAATGAGCAGTTCTTC.

The genes are TRBV12-3 or TRBV12-4 and TRBJ1-1; maybe TRBD1 (5 bases). The CDR3 length is 12 residues. Trimming took 6 bases from V and 5 from J, leaving 10 bases between them. The CDR3 sequence is CASSSDRTEAFF. The DNA for the CDR3 is TGTGCCAGCAGCTCCGACAGAACTGAAGCTTTCTTT.

This chain links TRBV5-6 with TRBJ1-5, with 7 bases fitting TRBD1. The germline gives CDR1 SGHDT, CDR2 YYEEEE. V trimming: 0 bases; J trimming: 6 bases; junction bases outside the gene matches: 3. The CDR3 sequence is 14 residues long. The CDR3 DNA reads TGTGCCAGCAGCTTGGGGAACAGGGGTCAGCCCCAGCATTTT. Translated, it gives CASSLGNRGQPQHF.

The V call is TRBV27, the J call TRBJ2-7; 13 nucleotides agree with TRBD2. CDR1 and CDR2 from the germline V gene are MNHEY and SMNVEV (reference sequence). V shed 6 bases and J 0 bases; nucleotides not matched to a gene: 11. CDR3 length: 18 amino acids. In DNA form, the CDR3 reads TGTGCCAGCAGCCAAAGGACTAGCGGGGGTGGTATCTCCTACGAGCAGTACTTC. Amino acid sequence: CASSQRTSGGGISYEQYF.

The sample holds a few counts of this clone. CDR3 DNA: TGTGCCACCAGCAGGAAAGGGACTAGCACAGATACGCAGTATTTT. Residues: CATSRKGTSTDTQYF. V and J are TRBV15 and TRBJ2-3, with a tentative D call TRBD2 (6 bases). V gave up 3 bases and J gave up 0 bases, with 10 bases separating them. CDR3 length: 15 residues. CDR1 and CDR2 from the germline V gene are LNHNV and YYDKDF (reference sequence).

V and J are TRBV3-1 (or the pseudogene TRBV3-2) and TRBJ2-3, with D uncertain. Germline CDR1 and CDR2: LGHDT and YNNKEL (reference sequence). V was clipped by 5 bases and J by 1 base, with 10 bases between them. The CDR3 has 14 amino acids. Here the CDR3 reads CASSGEWGTDTQYF. In DNA form, the CDR3 reads TGTGCCAGCAGCGGAGAATGGGGCACAGATACGCAGTATTTT.

This chain connects TRBV5-1 to TRBJ2-5; a weak D match, TRBD1 (5 bases). Germline V gives CDR1 SGHRS, CDR2 YFSETQ. The germline V and J ends were trimmed by 4 bases and 5 bases, with 15 bases remaining between them. The CDR3 length is 14 residues. CDR3 amino acids: CASSPRAPEETQYF. DNA of the CDR3: TGCGCCAGCAGCCCCAGGGCCCCCGAGGAGACCCAGTACTTC.

V is TRBV11-2 and J is TRBJ2-2; tentatively, D is TRBD2 (7 bases). Trimming shortened V by 5 bases and J by 6 bases, and 16 bases separated the two germline ends. Looked up from germline, CDR1 is SGHAT and CDR2 is FQNNGV. The CDR3 is 15 amino acids. The CDR3 bases are TGTGCCAGCAGCCTTTGGGGGGGCGAATCCGGGGAGCTGTTTTTT. This gives the protein CASSLWGGESGELFF.

The chain is built from TRBV6-5 and TRBJ2-7; tentative D call: TRBD2 (6 bases). V was clipped by 2 bases and J by 1 base, with 12 bases between them. This CDR3 has 15 amino acids. Germline assignment: CDR1 MNHEY and CDR2 SVGAGI. The CDR3 here is CASSYRGAVSYEQYF. CDR3 in DNA: TGTGCCAGCAGTTACCGCGGGGCCGTATCCTACGAGCAGTACTTC.

The chain uses TRBV7-6 and TRBJ2-5; 9 nucleotides match TRBD2. The CDR3 contains 21 residues. V was pared by 5 bases and J by 5 bases, with 27 bases of the junction left unmatched. Germline V gene data show CDR1 as SGHVS and CDR2 as FNYEAQ. This CDR3 is CASSPLGRWSGGSTQGETQYF. The CDR3 coding sequence is TGTGCCAGCAGCCCCCTCGGCAGGTGGAGCGGGGGGTCTACCCAGGGGGAGACCCAGTACTTC.

The genes are TRBV24-1 and TRBJ2-1; 13 positions agree with TRBD2. J lost 10 bases, V lost 3 bases, and 11 bases had no gene match. Germline values: CDR1 KGHDR, CDR2 SFDVKD. CDR3 size: 17 residues. The CDR3 DNA reads TGTGCCACCAGTGATCCCACTAGCGGGGGGGCCCACCCCGAGCAGTTCTTC. As protein: CATSDPTSGGAHPEQFF.

This clone has only a few counts. The chain combines TRBV6-1 with TRBJ1-1, with D possibly being TRBD1 (5 bases). Trimming removed 2 bases at V and 5 bases at J, with 9 bases between. This CDR3 has 13 amino acids. Germline V gene sequence: CDR1 MNHNS, CDR2 SASEGT. The CDR3 loop is CASSERGMTEAFF. CDR3 DNA: TGTGCCAGCAGTGAAAGGGGAATGACTGAAGCTTTCTTT.

This clone appeared once. The chain combines TRBV2 with TRBJ2-2, with D perhaps TRBD1 (5 bases). This CDR3 contains 15 residues. The ends were cut back, 4 bases at V and 2 bases at J, with 11 bases in the middle. Germline V lookup: CDR1 SNHLY, CDR2 FYNNEI. CDR3: CASSVDSPNTGELFF. The CDR3 DNA reads as TGTGCCAGCAGTGTCGACAGTCCCAACACCGGGGAGCTGTTTTTT. The full variable domain, completed using reference TRBV2 and TRBJ2-2, is EPEVTQTPSHQVTQMGQEVILRCVPISNHLYFYWYRQILGQKVEFLVSFYNNEISEKSEIFDDQFSVERPDGSNFTLKIRSTKLEDSAMYFCASSVDSPNTGELFFGEGSRLTVL.

The V and J genes are TRBV5-1 and TRBJ2-3; no clear D. The CDR3 sequence is 14 residues long. Germline assignment: CDR1 SGHRS and CDR2 YFSETQ. Trimming cost V 4 bases and J 2 bases, with 11 bases left between them. The CDR3 loop is CASSPPGPTDTQYF. DNA of the CDR3: TGCGCCAGCAGCCCCCCGGGTCCCACAGATACGCAGTATTTT.

The V call is TRBV9, the J call TRBJ2-4; tentatively, D is TRBD2 (6 bases). The CDR3 runs to 13 residues. Looked up from germline, CDR1 is SGDLS and CDR2 is YYNGEE. The V end was cut by 7 bases, the J end by 5 bases, with 13 bases between. The CDR3 spells CASGGRDQNIQYF. The CDR3 DNA is TGTGCCAGCGGAGGGCGGGACCAAAACATTCAGTACTTC.

This clone has just a few counts. The chain uses TRBV19 and TRBJ2-3; possibly TRBD1 for D (7 bases). The germline V gene encodes CDR1 LNHDA and CDR2 SQIVND (reference sequence). The CDR3 runs 18 residues. Trimming stripped 4 bases from V and 1 base from J, with 21 bases between. The CDR3 sequence is CASSSVGPDRRGTDTQYF. The CDR3 DNA is TGTGCCAGTAGTAGTGTGGGCCCGGACAGGAGGGGCACAGATACGCAGTATTTT.

This clone appeared once. The CDR3 reads CASSPEAGTYEQYF. The CDR3 DNA reads as TGTGCCAGCTCACCAGAGGCGGGAACCTACGAGCAGTACTTC. The rearrangement uses TRBV18 and TRBJ2-7, with D perhaps matching TRBD2 (6 bases). V was shortened by 2 bases and J by 2 bases, with 10 bases between the two germline ends. Germline V gene sequence: CDR1 KGHSH, CDR2 LQKENI. The CDR3 contains 14 residues. Full variable domain (missing parts from reference TRBV18 and TRBJ2-7): NAGVMQNPRHLVRRRGQEARLRCSPMKGHSHVYWYRQLPEEGLKFMVYLQKENIIDESGMPKERFSAEFPKEGPSILRIQQVVRGDSAAYFCASSPEAGTYEQYFGPGTRLTVT.